The present T cell receptor beta chain was sequenced within a study of blood T cell repertoires in COVID-19. J gave up 5 bases and V 4 bases, and 5 bases lay outside the gene matches. The CDR3 runs to 15 residues. CDR1 and CDR2 from the germline V gene are LNHNV and YYDKDF (reference sequence). Seattle's cohort entered during active infection and was followed longitudinally. In the source study's methods: How many nucleated cells were present was estimated from reference gene primer amplification. The data were produced by immunoSEQ multiplex PCR, yet TCRdb's version contains in-frame clones alone and is incomplete. The DNA was the basis for D and trimming; V, J and clone size are from that table. The sample shows over 150,000 clones, around nine tenths of them seen only once.

Material for sequencing was peripheral blood. V is TRBV15 and J is TRBJ2-7, with TRBD2 matching over 13 bases. The TCR comes from a man aged 45-65 years with COVID-19, enrolled during active disease. CDR3: CATSNGLAGVNEQYF. CDR3 in DNA: TGTGCCACCAGCAATGGACTAGCGGGAGTTAACGAGCAGTACTTC.